The present entry profiles one T cell receptor (beta chain) with its context. The antigen is unknown. These data are taken from a study of T cell responses to AZD1222 COVID-19 vaccine. Study-wide points: At baseline, just a handful of AZD1222 recipients tested seropositive.

The table came from immunoSEQ multiplex PCR; TCRdb's copy has only in-frame clones and leaves some out. The table has about 140,000 clones, more than 70% seen once. V lost 5 bases, J lost 6 bases, and 8 bases lay in between. The CDR3 has 12 amino acids. CDR1 is SGHNT and CDR2 is YENEEA in the germline V gene. This specimen was peripheral blood, taken 28 days after the second AZD1222 dose. The V call is TRBV11-3, the J call TRBJ2-1; D might be TRBD1 or TRBD2, each matching 5 bases. The source of this sequence is an adult who received the AZD1222 COVID-19 vaccine. Here the CDR3 DNA reads TGTGCCAGCAGCCGGGGCTTCAATGAGCAGTTCTTC. Amino acids: CASSRGFNEQFF. The variable domain in full, with the rest retrieved from reference TRBV11-3 and TRBJ2-1, is EAGVVQSPRYKIIEKKQPVAFWCNPISGHNTLYWYLQNLGQGPELLIRYENEEAVDDSQLPKDRFSAERLKGVDSTLKIQPAELGDSAVYLCASSRGFNEQFFGPGTRLTVL.